The clone carrying this TCR beta chain is a singleton in its sample. The antigen remains undetermined. Profiled with immunoSEQ multiplex PCR; TCRdb holds only in-frame clones, not every one. The sample contains about 68,000 clones, approximately 90% of which appear only once. The data were taken from a study of OX40 agonist ivuxolimab in advanced cancers. The overall study: Of the participants, 40% had some prior anti-PD-1, anti-PD-L1 or anti-CTLA-4 therapy, which was allowed. Study conclusions and caveats: Researchers did not determine the expanded peripheral T cells' antigen specificity.

The receptor comes from an adult with an advanced solid tumor such as melanoma, head and neck, liver or kidney cancer. The sequencing here drew on CD4+ or CD8+ T cells sorted from blood, taken in a trial of the OX40 agonist ivuxolimab.

The CDR3 DNA is TGTGCCAGTAGTCGACAGGGTGATCAGCCCCAGCATTTT. The encoded protein is CASSRQGDQPQHF. The V call is TRBV19, the J call TRBJ1-5, with 7 nucleotides matching TRBD1. CDR3 length: 13 amino acids. V was clipped by 5 bases and J by 5 bases; unmatched bases: 3. From germline, CDR1 is LNHDA and CDR2 SQIVND (reference sequence).